The rows below give T cell receptor beta chains drawn from one sample of a study of neurological immune-mediated disorders. TCRdb recomputed calls from the 5' RACE reads with MiXCR, one row per CDR3 protein. Seen here are some 27,000 distinct CDR3 sequences, approximately 22% observed once, and the top ten hold 25% to 30%. Sequencing was performed on CD4+ T cells from blood. The receptor source for this set is a man aged 45-65 years with HTLV-1-associated myelopathy (HAM/TSP). Each CDR3 is given with its conserved first and last residue. D genes are given only for firm matches. Size tells how often a clone was seen (once, few, many) or the class of an expanded clone, and some rows leave it out.

j_call v_call d_call clone_size cdr3_aa cdr3_nt
TRBJ1-5 TRBV20-1 TRBD1 many CSARDWTGGQHF TGCAGTGCTAGGGATTGGACAGGGGGGCAGCATTTT
TRBJ1-5 TRBV20-1 - many CSARVFQKGSNQPQHF TGCAGTGCTAGAGTCTTTCAGAAGGGGAGCAATCAGCCCCAGCATTTT
TRBJ1-2 TRBV5-1 TRBD1 - CASSLGYTGQNYGYTF TGCGCCAGCAGCTTGGGATATACGGGACAGAACTATGGCTACACCTTC
TRBJ1-2 TRBV20-1 - many CSARVTGRSFYDYGYTF TGCAGTGCTAGAGTCACGGGGCGATCGTTCTACGACTATGGCTACACCTTC
TRBJ2-1 TRBV20-1 - many CSAPHSVYNEQFF TGCAGTGCGCCTCATTCGGTCTACAATGAGCAGTTCTTC
TRBJ2-1 TRBV6-1 TRBD2 many CASRSPRAGGPGGNEQFF TGTGCCAGCAGATCCCCGCGAGCGGGAGGGCCAGGTGGCAATGAGCAGTTCTTC
TRBJ1-5 TRBV20-1 - many CSARVADGGYQPQHF TGCAGTGCTAGAGTGGCGGATGGGGGGTATCAGCCCCAGCATTTT
TRBJ2-6 TRBV5-6 TRBD1 many CASSFWTGVPISGANVLTF TGTGCCAGCAGCTTCTGGACAGGGGTCCCCATCTCTGGGGCCAACGTCCTGACTTTC
TRBJ2-5 TRBV5-5 - many CASSPGTLGETQYF TGTGCCAGCAGCCCCGGGACCTTAGGGGAGACCCAGTACTTC
TRBJ1-2 TRBV5-4 - - CASSLALENYGYTF TGTGCCAGCAGCTTGGCCCTTGAAAACTATGGCTACACCTTC
TRBJ1-3 TRBV20-1 - many CSANDGGNTIYF TGCAGTGCTAACGATGGGGGAAACACCATATATTTT
TRBJ1-4 TRBV20-1 TRBD1 many CSARAGGVGEKLFF TGCAGTGCTAGAGCAGGGGGCGTTGGGGAAAAACTGTTTTTT
TRBJ1-5 TRBV2 - many CASSRTAHSNQPQHF TGTGCCAGCAGTCGGACAGCACATAGCAATCAGCCCCAGCATTTT
TRBJ1-5 TRBV20-1 - many CSAREGRGGNQPQHF TGCAGTGCTAGAGAGGGGCGGGGAGGGAATCAGCCCCAGCATTTT
TRBJ1-5 TRBV20-1 - many CSARGGSSNQPQHF TGCAGTGCTAGAGGGGGTTCTAGCAATCAGCCCCAGCATTTT
TRBJ1-1 TRBV24-1 - many CATSDTTFEAFF TGTGCCACCAGTGACACGACATTTGAAGCTTTCTTT
TRBJ1-1 TRBV29-1 TRBD1 many CSATGGTEAFF TGCAGCGCCACAGGGGGCACTGAAGCTTTCTTT
TRBJ1-2 TRBV5-1 - - CASSSAQGVDYGYTF TGCGCCAGCAGCTCTGCTCAAGGGGTGGACTATGGCTACACCTTC
TRBJ1-1 TRBV5-5 - many CASSLQSRMNTEAFF TGTGCCAGCAGCTTGCAATCGCGAATGAACACTGAAGCTTTCTTT
TRBJ2-3 TRBV15 - many CATSRGATDTQYF TGTGCCACCAGCAGGGGGGCCACAGATACGCAGTATTTT
TRBJ1-1 TRBV2 - many CASRGTGTITEAFF TGTGCCAGCAGGGGAACCGGGACAATCACTGAAGCTTTCTTT
TRBJ1-1 TRBV7-9 - - CASSFYGHQNTEAFF TGTGCCAGCAGCTTTTACGGACACCAGAACACTGAAGCTTTCTTT
TRBJ2-2 TRBV24-1 - - CATSDPGQNTGELFF TGTGCCACCAGTGACCCGGGACAGAACACCGGGGAGCTGTTTTTT
TRBJ2-1 TRBV4-2 - - CASSQPGAGYEQFF TGTGCCAGCAGCCAACCCGGGGCAGGGTATGAGCAGTTCTTC
TRBJ1-1 TRBV7-9 - - CASSPVKGYWAFF TGTGCCAGCAGCCCGGTGAAAGGGTATTGGGCTTTCTTT
TRBJ2-5 TRBV4-1 - many CASSQVTARQETQYF TGCGCCAGCAGCCAAGTCACAGCCCGCCAAGAGACCCAGTACTTC
TRBJ1-4 TRBV6-6 - many CASSPESNEKLFF TGTGCCAGCAGCCCAGAAAGTAATGAAAAACTGTTTTTT
TRBJ1-1 TRBV7-9 - many CASSPQGYLLNTEAFF TGTGCCAGCAGCCCGCAGGGTTACTTACTGAACACTGAAGCTTTCTTT
TRBJ2-7 TRBV29-1 - many CSVETWRHGGGEQYF TGCAGCGTTGAAACCTGGCGACATGGCGGTGGCGAGCAGTACTTC
TRBJ2-7 TRBV5-1 TRBD2 - CASSLEASGGTEQYF TGCGCCAGCAGCTTGGAAGCTAGCGGGGGCACCGAGCAGTACTTC
TRBJ2-1 TRBV20-1 - - CSAKNRWDEQFF TGCAGTGCCAAGAACAGGTGGGATGAGCAGTTCTTC
TRBJ1-2 TRBV10-3 - medium-sized CATYDVGDYGYTF TGTGCCACCTACGACGTGGGGGACTATGGCTACACCTTC
TRBJ2-5 TRBV5-6 - many CASSFPGVQETQYF TGTGCCAGCAGCTTCCCTGGAGTTCAAGAGACCCAGTACTTC
TRBJ2-2 TRBV10-1 - many CASSTVTGELFF TGCGCCAGCAGTACCGTCACCGGGGAGCTGTTTTTT
TRBJ2-7 TRBV10-3 - - CAISEPGRLDSRGEQYF TGTGCCATCAGTGAGCCAGGCCGCCTGGACAGTCGGGGAGAGCAGTACTTC
TRBJ1-6 TRBV12-3/TRBV12-4 - - CASSPRGGSYNSPLHF TGTGCCAGCAGCCCCCGAGGGGGCTCCTATAATTCACCCCTCCACTTT
TRBJ2-1 TRBV5-8 TRBD1 - CASIRRGQGKGFF TGTGCCAGCATCCGCCGCGGACAGGGAAAAGGCTTCTTC
TRBJ1-1 TRBV5-5 - many CASSSTIKAFF TGTGCCAGCAGCTCCACAATAAAAGCTTTCTTT
TRBJ2-3 TRBV9 - once CASSVEAEYTQYF TGTGCCAGCAGCGTAGAAGCCGAGTATACGCAGTATTTT
TRBJ1-1 TRBV5-1 TRBD1 many CASRGGDRINTEAFF TGCGCCAGCAGGGGGGGGGACAGGATAAACACTGAAGCTTTCTTT
TRBJ1-1 TRBV20-1 - - CSQNGGTEAFF TGCAGCCAGAACGGGGGAACTGAAGCTTTCTTT
TRBJ1-6 TRBV5-5 TRBD1 many CASSVTGGDSPLHF TGTGCCAGCAGCGTTACAGGGGGGGATTCACCCCTCCACTTT
TRBJ2-7 TRBV6-5 - many CASSYSYGKSYEQYF TGTGCCAGCAGTTACTCCTATGGGAAATCCTACGAGCAGTACTTC
TRBJ1-1 TRBV20-1 - - CSASSGVGTEAFF TGCAGTGCTAGCTCGGGGGTAGGGACGGAAGCTTTCTTT
TRBJ2-3 TRBV5-6 - - CASSLEIGTDTQYF TGTGCCAGCAGCTTGGAGATAGGCACAGATACGCAGTATTTT